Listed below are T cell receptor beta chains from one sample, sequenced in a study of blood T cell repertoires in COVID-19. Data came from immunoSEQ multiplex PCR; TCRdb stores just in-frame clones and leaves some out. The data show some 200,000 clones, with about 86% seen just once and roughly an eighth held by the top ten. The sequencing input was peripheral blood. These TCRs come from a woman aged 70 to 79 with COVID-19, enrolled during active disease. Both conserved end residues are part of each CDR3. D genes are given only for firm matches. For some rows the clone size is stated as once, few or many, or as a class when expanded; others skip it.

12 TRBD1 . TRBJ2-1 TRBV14 CASSPKGAFEFF TGTGCCAGCAGCCCCAAGGGGGCTTTTGAGTTCTTC
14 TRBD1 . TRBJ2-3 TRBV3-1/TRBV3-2 CASSQTGGIDTQYF TGTGCCAGCAGCCAGACAGGGGGGATAGATACGCAGTATTTT
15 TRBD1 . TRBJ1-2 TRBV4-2 CASSGVTGAVDGYTF TGTGCCAGCAGCGGAGTAACAGGGGCGGTAGATGGCTACACCTTC
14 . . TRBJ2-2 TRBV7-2 CASSYTSGTGELFF TGTGCCAGCAGCTACACCAGTGGCACCGGGGAGCTGTTTTTT
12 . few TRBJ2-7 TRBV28 CASRTLPYEQYF TGTGCCAGCAGGACACTTCCCTACGAGCAGTACTTC
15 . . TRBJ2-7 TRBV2 CASSEIFAGTYEQYF TGTGCCAGCAGTGAAATTTTTGCGGGAACCTACGAGCAGTACTTC
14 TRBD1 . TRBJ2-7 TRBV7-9 CASSLEQGPYEQYF TGTGCCAGCAGCTTAGAACAGGGGCCCTACGAGCAGTACTTC
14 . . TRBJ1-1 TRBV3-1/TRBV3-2 CASSQSGQNTEAFF TGTGCCAGCAGCCAATCAGGACAGAACACTGAAGCTTTCTTT
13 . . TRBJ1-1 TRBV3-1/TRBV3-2 CASSQSFSTEAFF TGTGCCAGCAGCCAATCCTTCAGCACTGAAGCTTTCTTT
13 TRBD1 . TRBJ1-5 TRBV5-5 CASSRGQDQPQHF TGTGCCAGCAGCCGAGGACAGGATCAGCCCCAGCATTTT
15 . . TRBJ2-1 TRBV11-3 CASSSLAATWNEQFF TGTGCCAGCAGCTCATTAGCGGCTACGTGGAATGAGCAGTTCTTC
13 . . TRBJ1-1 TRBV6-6 CASRVGVNTEAFF TGTGCCAGCCGTGTCGGGGTTAACACTGAAGCTTTCTTT
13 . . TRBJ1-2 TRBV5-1 CASSLRAGAGYTF TGCGCCAGCAGCTTACGGGCGGGAGCTGGCTACACCTTC
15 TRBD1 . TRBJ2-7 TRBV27 CASRPGTGLSFEQYF TGTGCCAGCAGACCCGGGACAGGGTTATCTTTCGAGCAGTACTTC
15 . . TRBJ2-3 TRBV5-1 CASSLRLGDTDTQYF TGCGCCAGCAGCTTGCGACTAGGGGACACAGATACGCAGTATTTT
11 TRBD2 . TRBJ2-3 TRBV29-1 CAGGGSDTQYF TGCGCGGGAGGGGGATCAGATACGCAGTATTTT
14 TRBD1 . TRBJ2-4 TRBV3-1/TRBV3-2 CASSQVEGADIQYF TGTGCCAGCAGCCAAGTCGAGGGGGCGGACATTCAGTACTTC
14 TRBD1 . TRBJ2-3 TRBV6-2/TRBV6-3 CASSYLQGSDTQYF TGTGCCAGCAGTTACCTACAGGGGTCAGATACGCAGTATTTT
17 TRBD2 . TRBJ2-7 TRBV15 CATSSLLAGGRGYEQYF TGTGCCACCAGCAGTCTACTAGCGGGAGGGAGAGGCTACGAGCAGTACTTC
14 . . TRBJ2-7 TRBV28 CASSTGAGFGEQYF TGTGCCAGCAGTACCGGCGCGGGTTTTGGGGAGCAGTACTTC
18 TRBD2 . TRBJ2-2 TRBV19 CASSRAGGNTANTGELFF TGTGCCAGTAGCCGAGCGGGAGGAAACACCGCGAACACCGGGGAGCTGTTTTTT
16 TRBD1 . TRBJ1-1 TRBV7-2 CASSPGTGYGNTEAFF TGTGCCAGCAGCCCCGGGACAGGCTACGGGAACACTGAAGCTTTCTTT
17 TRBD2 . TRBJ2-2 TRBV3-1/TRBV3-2 CASSQGFAGANTGELFF TGTGCCAGCAGCCAAGGGTTTGCGGGAGCGAACACCGGGGAGCTGTTTTTT
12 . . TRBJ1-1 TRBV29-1 CSVVGEGTEAFF TGCAGCGTTGTCGGGGAGGGGACTGAAGCTTTCTTT
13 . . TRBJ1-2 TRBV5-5 CASSPDSLYGYTF TGTGCCAGCAGCCCGGACTCTCTCTATGGCTACACCTTC
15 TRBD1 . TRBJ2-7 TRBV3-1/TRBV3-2 CASSQAFGTAYEQYF TGTGCCAGCAGCCAAGCTTTCGGGACAGCCTACGAGCAGTACTTC
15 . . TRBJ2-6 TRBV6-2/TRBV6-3 CASSPQGTGANVLTF TGTGCCAGCAGTCCGCAGGGTACTGGGGCCAACGTCCTGACTTTC
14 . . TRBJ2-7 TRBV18 CASSPIDSYYEQYF TGTGCCAGCTCACCCATCGACTCCTACTACGAGCAGTACTTC
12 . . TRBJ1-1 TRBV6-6 CATETNGAEAFF TGTGCCACCGAGACGAACGGGGCTGAAGCTTTCTTT
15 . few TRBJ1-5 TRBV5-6 CASSRSLQSNQPQHF TGTGCCAGCAGCCGGAGCCTCCAAAGCAATCAGCCCCAGCATTTT
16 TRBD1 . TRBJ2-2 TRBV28 CASKEPGQGNTGELFF TGTGCCAGCAAAGAACCGGGACAGGGGAACACCGGGGAGCTGTTTTTT
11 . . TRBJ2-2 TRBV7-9 CAVGSSGELFF TGTGCCGTGGGCAGTTCCGGGGAGCTGTTTTTT
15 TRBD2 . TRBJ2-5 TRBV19 CASSPGLAGPETQYF TGTGCCAGTAGTCCAGGACTAGCGGGACCAGAGACCCAGTACTTC
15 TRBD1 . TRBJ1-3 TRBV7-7 CASSLDRSSGNTIYF TGTGCTAGCAGCTTGGACAGGAGCTCTGGAAACACCATATATTTT
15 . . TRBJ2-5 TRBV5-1 CASSLGGMYRETQYF TGCGCCAGCAGCTTGGGCGGGATGTATCGGGAGACCCAGTACTTC
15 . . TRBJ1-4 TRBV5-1 CASMLGVGVNEKLFF TGCGCCAGCATGTTAGGGGTCGGCGTTAATGAAAAACTGTTTTTT
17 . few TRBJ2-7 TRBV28 CASSSPLVAGSSYEQYF TGTGCCAGCAGTTCCCCCCTTGTGGCGGGGAGCTCCTACGAGCAGTACTTC
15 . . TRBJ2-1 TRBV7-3 CASSLRGLADNEQFF TGTGCCAGCAGCTTAAGGGGGCTAGCGGACAATGAGCAGTTCTTC
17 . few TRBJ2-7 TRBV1 CTSSQKGRHPSSYEQYF TGCACCAGCAGCCAGAAGGGGAGGCATCCGAGCTCCTACGAGCAGTACTTC
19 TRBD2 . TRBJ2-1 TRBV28 CASTLGLAGGRLRYNEQFF TGTGCCAGCACCCTAGGGCTAGCGGGAGGGCGACTTCGCTACAATGAGCAGTTCTTC